Many counts were recorded for the clone carrying this TCR beta chain. The sample belongs to a study of T cells of healthy individuals. TCRdb re-analysed the 5' RACE reads in MiXCR, keeping a single row per CDR3 protein. This table has tens of thousands of distinct CDR3 sequences, about 17% appearing once. Germline CDR1 is SGHAT and CDR2 is FQNNGV. V shed 1 base, J shed 5 bases, and the junction held 14 bases outside the gene matches. This CDR3 is built from 18 residues. This TCR was recovered from a human donor in good health. The V gene is TRBV11-2, the J gene TRBJ2-5; 9 bases are a match to TRBD2. CDR3: CASSLVGLAGYSSETQYF. In nucleotides, the CDR3 is TGTGCCAGCAGCTTAGTGGGTCTAGCGGGATATAGCTCGGAGACCCAGTACTTC.